This T cell receptor beta chain stems from a study of blood T cells in healthy people across ages. Primers used in a second PCR of about 6 to 11 cycles were a sample-barcoded 5' primer and a J-beta primer mix. Each CDR3 protein gets one entry after TCRdb re-called the 5' RACE reads with MiXCR. The profile shows about 540,000 distinct CDR3 sequences, about 24% of them singletons. Trimming removed 5 bases from V and 4 bases from J, with 16 bases in between. The CDR3 is 14 residues long. CDR1 SGHKS and CDR2 YYEKEE come from the germline V gene (reference sequence). The data were also submitted as part of a second study, on T cells of mothers and their children. Turning to that study: Three healthy Caucasian mothers and their six children donated.

The TCR comes from a boy between 10 and 17 years old in good health. Sequencing input: blood. This chain uses TRBV5-5 with TRBJ2-7; D perhaps matches TRBD2 (5 bases). The CDR3 here is CASREGLMGYEQYF. The CDR3 nucleotides are TGTGCCAGCAGAGAAGGACTGATGGGGTACGAGCAGTACTTC.